This entry lists 9 T cell receptor beta chains sequenced from one sample in a study of regulatory T cells in long-lasting Graves disease. In building TCR beta libraries, iRepertoire HTBI primers were used together with Arm-PCR of CDR3 regions. One entry per CDR3 protein, called by TCRdb with MiXCR from the multiplex PCR reads. The data contain 540,000 or so distinct CDR3 sequences, approximately 13% of them singletons. Time point reported: newly diagnosed GD, antithyroid drugs for less than 3 months. Extracted PBMC RNA gave rise to the TCR library. Separately, the same data were catalogued under a study of T cells in Graves' hyperthyroidism and ophthalmopathy.

The sample here was peripheral blood mononuclear cells (PBMCs), taken at new diagnosis, from a patient treated with antithyroid drugs. These receptors were collected from a man aged 25 to 40 with Graves disease.

This clonotype has ten or more counts. The chain joins TRBV7-2 to TRBJ2-1; the D is unclear. Looked up from germline, CDR1 is SGHTA and CDR2 is FQGNSA. The germline V and J ends were trimmed by 6 bases and 8 bases, with 5 bases remaining between them. This CDR3 region has 10 residues. CDR3 bases: TGTGCCAGCAGGACCCATGAGCAGTTCTTC. This translates into CASRTHEQFF. The full variable domain, its missing parts supplied by reference TRBV7-2 and TRBJ2-1, is GAGVSQSPSNKVTEKGKDVELRCDPISGHTALYWYRQSLGQGLEFLIYFQGNSAPDKSGLPSDRFSAERTGGSVSTLTIQRTQQEDSAVYLCASRTHEQFFGPGTRLTVL.

This clonotype has a single count. The chain combines TRBV5-1 with TRBJ2-5; 8 positions match TRBD2. The germline V gene encodes CDR1 SGHRS and CDR2 YFSETQ. The CDR3 totals 15 residues. The V segment lost 4 bases and the J segment 1 base; nucleotides outside the gene matches: 6. The CDR3 DNA sequence: TGCGCCAGCAGCCTATCTAGCGGGTTCCAAGAGACCCAGTACTTC. The encoded protein is CASSLSSGFQETQYF.

This clonotype has ten or more counts. CDR3 protein: CSARTGWGYGYTF. The CDR3 coding sequence is TGCAGTGCTAGGACAGGGTGGGGCTATGGCTACACCTTC. The chain couples TRBV20-1 to TRBJ1-2; 7 nucleotides align to TRBD1. Trimming removed 3 bases from V and 4 bases from J; junction bases left unmatched: 5. This CDR3 is 13 amino acids long. In germline, CDR1 is DFQATT, CDR2 SNEGSKA (reference sequence).

Only one count was recorded for this clonotype. A read error is possible here, since a much larger clone lies one base away. This chain joins TRBV20-1 and TRBJ1-2; D is uncertain. The CDR3 is made up of 15 amino acids. Germline V gene sequence: CDR1 DFQATT, CDR2 SNEGSKA (reference sequence). Trimming shortened V by 0 bases and J by 3 bases, and 14 bases separated the two germline ends. CDR3 sequence: CSARDGRRADYGYTF. The CDR3 nucleotides read TGCAGTGCTAGAGATGGCCGTCGAGCTGACTATGGCTACACCTTC.

Many counts were recorded for this clonotype. The chain uses TRBV27 and TRBJ2-5, with TRBD2 matching over 7 bases. The ends lost 3 bases at V and 4 bases at J; junction bases unmatched: 5. Germline CDR1 reads MNHEY; CDR2 reads SMNVEV (reference sequence). CDR3 length equals 14 residues. In DNA, the CDR3 is TGTGCCAGCAGTTTTGCGGGAGCGAGAGAGACCCAGTACTTC. It specifies CASSFAGARETQYF.

This clonotype has ten or more counts. The rearrangement joins TRBV11-2 to TRBJ2-7; D is possibly TRBD2 (6 bases). Germline lookup yields CDR1 SGHAT and CDR2 FQNNGV. The CDR3 sequence is 14 residues long. V gave up 6 bases and J gave up 0 bases, with 12 bases separating them. The CDR3 region is CASRRSGASYEQYF. In DNA, the CDR3 is TGTGCCAGCAGGCGTTCGGGAGCCTCCTACGAGCAGTACTTC.

This clonotype was found many times. This sequence joins TRBV10-3 and TRBJ2-2; D is ambiguous. CDR3 length equals 13 residues. Germline V gene lookup returns CDR1 ENHRY and CDR2 SYGVKD. Deletions cut 0 bases from V and 4 bases from J, with 3 bases between. In DNA, the CDR3 is TGTGCCATCAGTGAGTCTGGCACCGGGGAGCTGTTTTTT. Its translation is CAISESGTGELFF.

In its sample, this clonotype was seen many times. V is TRBV6-1 and J is TRBJ2-2, with D tentatively TRBD2 (6 bases). The V gene's germline CDR1 is MNHNS and CDR2 SASEGT. The germline V and J ends were trimmed by 6 bases and 3 bases, with 11 bases remaining between them. The CDR3 is 14 residues long. CDR3 nucleotide sequence: TGTGCCAGCAGGCGGGATAAGGACACCGGGGAGCTGTTTTTT. It translates to CASRRDKDTGELFF.

This clonotype was counted at least ten times. The chain combines TRBV29-1 with TRBJ1-2, with D perhaps TRBD1 (6 bases). Germline V CDR1 and CDR2: SQVTM, ANQGSEA. Trimming took off 6 bases at V and 0 bases at J, with 11 bases between the two ends. The CDR3 covers 13 residues. The CDR3 DNA sequence: TGCAGCGTGGGAGGGGGAGCTAACTATGGCTACACCTTC. It yields the protein CSVGGGANYGYTF.